This is a list of T cell receptor beta chains from one sample in a study of blood T cell repertoires in COVID-19. The protocol was immunoSEQ multiplex PCR, while the TCRdb copy is restricted to in-frame clones and leaves out a portion. This repertoire shows about 110,000 clones, 60% to 80% found once; its top ten account for about a sixth. The sequencing sample was made of peripheral blood. The receptors here all came from an elderly woman with active or convalescent COVID-19. CDR3s include the opening cysteine and the closing phenylalanine or tryptophan. A D gene is named only where the DNA matches it firmly. Clone size appears in some rows only: once, few, many, or a class for an expanded clone.

length	J	D	V	size	CDR3	DNA
16	TRBJ2-1	.	TRBV10-3	few	CAISEPVGGSYNEQFF	TGTGCCATCAGTGAGCCCGTCGGGGGCTCCTACAATGAGCAGTTCTTC
18	TRBJ2-7	.	TRBV11-2	.	CAITPPPQPDRYSYEQYF	TGTGCCATCACACCGCCCCCCCAGCCAGACAGGTACTCATACGAGCAGTACTTC
15	TRBJ2-7	TRBD1	TRBV4-2	.	CASSQETGGSYEQYF	TGTGCCAGCAGCCAAGAGACAGGGGGCAGCTACGAGCAGTACTTC
14	TRBJ2-7	.	TRBV5-1	.	CASSLRLGEAEQYF	TGCGCCAGCAGCTTGCGGCTAGGGGAGGCCGAGCAGTACTTC
13	TRBJ2-7	.	TRBV18	.	CASSRLVSIEQYF	TGTGCCAGCTCACGACTAGTATCCATCGAGCAGTACTTC
16	TRBJ1-3	.	TRBV27	.	CASSLSGPQSGNTIYF	TGTGCCAGCAGTTTATCGGGCCCCCAATCTGGAAACACCATATATTTT
15	TRBJ2-1	TRBD2	TRBV18	.	CASSTGTSGNNEQFF	TGTGCCAGCTCAACCGGGACTAGCGGTAACAATGAGCAGTTCTTC
16	TRBJ2-7	TRBD2	TRBV11-2	.	CASSLLAGVRSYEQYF	TGTGCCAGCAGCTTACTAGCGGGAGTCAGGTCCTACGAGCAGTACTTC
15	TRBJ1-2	.	TRBV6-1	.	CASSEKGQYDYGYTF	TGTGCCAGCAGTGAAAAGGGACAATATGACTATGGCTACACCTTC
12	TRBJ1-2	.	TRBV2	.	CASIQSNYGYTF	TGTGCCAGCATCCAGTCTAACTATGGCTACACCTTC
13	TRBJ1-1	.	TRBV7-9	.	CASSSPGSTEAFF	TGTGCCAGCAGCTCCCCAGGGTCTACTGAAGCTTTCTTT
16	TRBJ2-3	TRBD2	TRBV5-1	.	CASSPGTSGSTDTQYF	TGCGCCAGCAGCCCCGGGACTAGCGGGAGCACAGATACGCAGTATTTT
13	TRBJ1-2	.	TRBV6-4	.	CASSPGTNYGYTF	TGTGCCAGCAGTCCCGGGACAAACTATGGCTACACCTTC
15	TRBJ2-5	TRBD2	TRBV30	.	CAWSEASGSYETQYF	TGTGCCTGGAGTGAAGCTAGCGGGAGTTATGAGACCCAGTACTTC
16	TRBJ1-5	.	TRBV4-2	once	CASSLTRGQTNQPQHF	TGTGCCAGCAGCCTTACCAGGGGACAAACTAATCAGCCCCAGCATTTT
13	TRBJ2-7	.	TRBV12-3/TRBV12-4	.	CASSFRGPYEQYF	TGTGCCAGCAGTTTCCGTGGGCCCTACGAGCAGTACTTC
15	TRBJ2-1	TRBD1	TRBV5-1	.	CASSSQWTGLNEQFF	TGCGCCAGCAGCTCCCAATGGACAGGGCTAAATGAGCAGTTCTTC
16	TRBJ1-5	TRBD1	TRBV18	.	CASSQATGGGDQPQHF	TGTGCCAGCTCACAAGCTACAGGGGGAGGCGATCAGCCCCAGCATTTT
16	TRBJ2-1	TRBD1	TRBV27	.	CASSFVQPTGAGEQFF	TGTGCCAGCAGTTTTGTTCAGCCGACAGGGGCAGGTGAGCAGTTCTTC
14	TRBJ2-7	.	TRBV28	once	CASKGGSYLYEQYF	TGTGCCAGCAAGGGAGGCTCGTACCTTTACGAGCAGTACTTC
12	TRBJ2-2	.	TRBV21-1	.	CARVDSTGELFF	TGTGCCAGAGTTGACAGCACCGGGGAGCTGTTTTTT
15	TRBJ1-6	TRBD1	TRBV7-2	.	CASRQVTGANSPLHF	TGTGCCAGCAGGCAAGTGACAGGGGCTAATTCACCCCTCCACTTT
20	TRBJ2-1	TRBD2	TRBV29-1	.	CSVRPTGAGTSDRSYNEQFF	TGCAGCGTCCGCCCGACAGGTGCCGGGACTAGCGACCGCAGTTACAATGAGCAGTTCTTC
16	TRBJ2-7	.	TRBV7-9	.	CASSQFGDSNSYEQYF	TGTGCCAGCAGCCAATTCGGAGACAGCAACTCCTACGAGCAGTACTTC
15	TRBJ2-1	TRBD2	TRBV3-1/TRBV3-2	.	CASSLLAGVYNEQFF	TGTGCCAGCAGCCTACTAGCGGGAGTCTACAATGAGCAGTTCTTC
13	TRBJ1-6	TRBD1	TRBV5-1	.	CASSEGQEEALHF	TGCGCCAGCAGCGAAGGACAGGAGGAGGCCCTCCATTTT
16	TRBJ2-1	TRBD2	TRBV7-2	.	CASSQSVSGLLGEQFF	TGTGCCAGCAGCCAGAGTGTTAGCGGGCTGTTGGGGGAGCAGTTCTTC
15	TRBJ2-2	TRBD2	TRBV28	.	CASILAGVGTGELFF	TGTGCCAGCATTCTAGCGGGAGTCGGAACCGGGGAGCTGTTTTTT
15	TRBJ2-1	TRBD2	TRBV27	.	CASSERDGSNNEQFF	TGTGCCAGCTCTGAGCGGGACGGATCCAACAATGAGCAGTTCTTC
19	TRBJ2-7	.	TRBV4-3	.	CASSQDVQARGRRDYEQYF	TGCGCCAGCAGCCAAGATGTCCAGGCCAGGGGTCGCCGGGACTACGAGCAGTACTTC
15	TRBJ2-3	.	TRBV7-3	.	CASSLTPVAGDTQYF	TGTGCCAGCAGCTTAACCCCCGTAGCTGGGGATACGCAGTATTTT
12	TRBJ2-1	.	TRBV10-1	.	CASSESSGEQFF	TGCGCCAGCAGTGAGTCAAGCGGTGAGCAGTTCTTC
15	TRBJ2-3	TRBD2	TRBV5-6	.	CASSLDSGSSDTQYF	TGTGCCAGCAGCTTGGATAGCGGGAGTTCAGATACGCAGTATTTT
16	TRBJ1-5	TRBD1	TRBV4-2	.	CASSRGTVKFHGPQHF	TGTGCCAGCAGCCGTGGGACAGTAAAGTTCCATGGGCCCCAGCATTTT
15	TRBJ2-3	TRBD1	TRBV4-3	.	CASSQLTGSTDTQYF	TGCGCCAGCAGCCAATTGACAGGGAGCACAGATACGCAGTATTTT
15	TRBJ2-7	.	TRBV7-6	.	CASSPAGFQGYEQYF	TGTGCCAGCAGCCCAGCAGGTTTCCAAGGCTACGAGCAGTACTTC
15	TRBJ2-3	.	TRBV5-1	.	CASSLGTVSTDTQYF	TGCGCCAGCAGCTTGGGGACAGTTAGCACAGATACGCAGTATTTT
16	TRBJ2-1	TRBD2	TRBV7-3	.	CASSLTPSGSYNEQFF	TGTGCCAGCAGCTTAACGCCTAGCGGCTCCTACAATGAGCAGTTCTTC
18	TRBJ2-3	TRBD2	TRBV7-2	.	CASSLVPLAGVSTDTQYF	TGTGCCAGCAGCTTAGTCCCACTAGCGGGAGTTAGCACAGATACGCAGTATTTT
13	TRBJ2-3	.	TRBV6-5	.	CASTPGSTDTQYF	TGTGCCAGCACCCCGGGTAGCACAGATACGCAGTATTTT
15	TRBJ2-7	.	TRBV7-2	.	CASSLRISGDYEQYF	TGTGCCAGCAGCTTAAGGATTAGCGGAGACTACGAGCAGTACTTC
14	TRBJ1-2	TRBD1	TRBV11-2	.	CASSLAQGANGYTF	TGTGCCAGCAGCTTAGCTCAGGGGGCCAATGGCTACACCTTC
16	TRBJ1-1	.	TRBV5-4	.	CASSLGGSGKNTEAFF	TGTGCCAGCAGCTTGGGTGGTTCAGGGAAGAACACTGAAGCTTTCTTT
15	TRBJ2-1	.	TRBV27	.	CASTRTAGTYNEQFF	TGTGCCAGCACACGGACAGCGGGGACCTACAATGAGCAGTTCTTC
14	TRBJ2-7	TRBD1	TRBV5-5	.	CASTGQRSSYEQYF	TGTGCCAGCACGGGACAGAGGAGCTCCTACGAGCAGTACTTC
15	TRBJ2-7	TRBD2	TRBV2	.	CASSEVGGYSYEQYF	TGTGCCAGCAGTGAAGTCGGGGGGTACTCCTACGAGCAGTACTTC
15	TRBJ2-1	.	TRBV7-3	once	CASSLTPGGGNEQFF	TGTGCCAGCAGCTTAACTCCCGGGGGTGGGAATGAGCAGTTCTTC
15	TRBJ1-6	.	TRBV2	.	CASRDSHSYNSPLHF	TGTGCCAGCAGGGACAGCCACTCCTATAATTCACCCCTCCACTTT
13	TRBJ2-5	.	TRBV7-9	.	CASSLTGAGTQYF	TGTGCCAGCAGCTTAACGGGAGCGGGGACCCAGTACTTC
16	TRBJ2-3	TRBD2	TRBV10-1	.	CASSQGTSGYTDTQYF	TGCGCCAGCAGTCAAGGGACTAGCGGGTACACAGATACGCAGTATTTT
18	TRBJ1-5	.	TRBV4-1	.	CASSQRPATAVGDQPQHF	TGCGCCAGCAGCCAGAGACCAGCGACAGCAGTTGGGGATCAGCCCCAGCATTTT
12	TRBJ1-2	.	TRBV2	.	CARIDGTPGYTF	TGTGCCAGAATCGACGGGACACCCGGCTACACCTTC
15	TRBJ1-1	.	TRBV5-1	.	CASTPLGRTNTEAFF	TGCGCCAGCACCCCGTTGGGGCGGACGAACACTGAAGCTTTCTTT
17	TRBJ2-5	TRBD2	TRBV11-2	.	CASSLDLRWEGRETQYF	TGTGCCAGCAGCTTAGATCTAAGGTGGGAGGGCCGAGAGACCCAGTACTTC
16	TRBJ2-5	TRBD1	TRBV5-1	.	CASSFRGPVMGETQYF	TGCGCCAGCAGCTTCAGGGGGCCGGTTATGGGAGAGACCCAGTACTTC
15	TRBJ2-2	TRBD2	TRBV7-3	.	CASSLLAGVPGELFF	TGTGCCAGCAGCCTCCTAGCGGGAGTTCCCGGGGAGCTGTTTTTT
18	TRBJ1-2	.	TRBV4-1	.	CASSQDGMGQALVYGYTF	TGCGCCAGCAGCCAAGACGGCATGGGGCAGGCCCTCGTGTATGGCTACACCTTC
18	TRBJ1-3	TRBD1	TRBV27	.	CASKSAGTGKNSGNTIYF	TGTGCCAGCAAATCCGCCGGGACAGGGAAGAACTCTGGAAACACCATATATTTT
13	TRBJ2-3	TRBD2	TRBV28	.	CATALAGTDTQYF	TGTGCCACTGCTCTAGCGGGCACAGATACGCAGTATTTT